This TCR beta chain was profiled in a study of T cells in Graves' hyperthyroidism and ophthalmopathy. Points from the study as a whole: Most clonotypes expanded in the thyroid (above 0.001) were also present in blood. The model foresaw ophthalmopathy a median around 6 months prior to onset.

This clonotype was seen many times. Its cognate antigen is unknown. Germline assignment: CDR1 LGHDT and CDR2 YNNKEL (reference sequence). The CDR3 consists of 16 residues. V lost 3 bases and J lost 7, with 19 bases in between. Amplification of TCR beta CDR3 regions used RNA as the template. RT-PCR in the first round (using the HTBI primer set) targeted the TCR CDR3. Via MiXCR, TCRdb re-called the multiplex PCR reads, giving one row per CDR3 protein. Seen here are fewer than 650,000 distinct CDR3 sequences, about 15% observed once, and the top ten hold around 5.4%. The TCR sequence derives from a woman aged 25 to 39 with Graves' hyperthyroidism that later progressed to Graves' ophthalmopathy. What was sequenced was blood. This chain joins TRBV3-1 and TRBJ2-1; a possible D gene is TRBD2 (7 bases). In nucleotides, the CDR3 is TGTGCCAGCAGCCACCGGGGGGCGGGAGTAGAAAATGAGCAGTTCTTC. It yields the protein CASSHRGAGVENEQFF.